The 27 T cell receptor beta chains listed next were all sequenced from one sample in a study of T and B cells in COVID-19 patients. Multiplex PCR with BIOMED2 TRB-A/B primer pools amplified TRB rearrangements. TCRdb processed the multiplex PCR reads anew with MiXCR; each CDR3 protein has one entry. The sample shows about 7,000 distinct CDR3 sequences, 22% of them seen only once. From blood, about 230-500 ng of genomic DNA served as TRB template. The sequencing sample was made of blood. The receptors derive from a human donor who had recovered from COVID-19.

By share, this clonotype counts as medium-sized. At one end the junction does not follow the germline gene, possibly because of a read error. V usage is TRBV29-1 and J usage is TRBJ1-2, with D possibly being TRBD1 (5 bases). This CDR3 contains 11 residues. In germline, CDR1 is SQVTM, CDR2 ANQGSEA. The CDR3 is CSVEEGRARYF. The CDR3 coding sequence is TGCAGCGTTGAGGAAGGCAGGGCCCGATATTTC.

Judged by abundance, this clonotype is medium-sized. The gene calls are TRBV19 and TRBJ2-1; TRBD2 agrees at 9 bases. Germline V CDR1 and CDR2: LNHDA, SQIVND (reference sequence). CDR3 size: 16 residues. J gave up 5 bases and V 5 bases, and 10 bases lay outside the gene matches. The CDR3 here is CASSSSGGGAHNEQFF. The CDR3 DNA reads as TGTGCCAGTAGTTCCTCGGGCGGGGGGGCCCACAATGAGCAGTTCTTC.

Of note for this clonotype: A clone one base away is much larger, so this may be a read error. The V gene is TRBV5-5, the J gene TRBJ1-1; 7 bases agree with TRBD1. V trimming: 2 bases; J trimming: 9 bases; junction bases outside the gene matches: 7. The germline V gene has CDR1 SGHKS and CDR2 YYEKEE (reference sequence). There are 13 residues in the CDR3. The CDR3 sequence: CASSFFQGGKAFF. The CDR3 DNA reads as TGTGCCAGCAGCTTTTTTCAGGGGGGGAAAGCTTTCTTT.

The table lists this clonotype with many counts. The chain recombines TRBV5-4 with TRBJ2-1; D gene ambiguous. This CDR3 contains 14 residues. Trimming removed 4 bases from V and 1 base from J, with 9 bases in between. Germline CDR1 SGHNT, CDR2 YYREEE (reference sequence). This CDR3 is CASSKDPSYNEQFF. CDR3 in DNA: TGTGCCAGCAGCAAAGATCCTTCCTACAATGAGCAGTTCTTC.

This clonotype is medium-sized within its sample. The chain links TRBV19 to TRBJ1-5; TRBD1 is a possible D gene (5 bases). Germline V gene sequence: CDR1 LNHDA, CDR2 SQIVND (reference sequence). This CDR3 contains 13 residues. Trimming stripped 5 bases from V and 6 bases from J, with 11 bases between. The CDR3 region has the DNA TGTGCCAGTAGTGCGGCAGGGAGTCAGCCCCAGCATTTT. This encodes CASSAAGSQPQHF.

By proportion, this clonotype is medium-sized. This chain uses TRBV5-6 with TRBJ2-3; D is unresolved. The CDR3 has 15 residues. V dropped 0 bases and J dropped 0 bases, with 8 bases sitting between them. Germline lookup yields CDR1 SGHDT and CDR2 YYEEEE. The CDR3 loop is CASSLDSISTDTQYF. DNA of the CDR3: TGTGCCAGCAGCTTGGATTCCATTAGCACAGATACGCAGTATTTT.

Within the sample, this clonotype is large. The chain combines TRBV29-1 with TRBJ2-2, with D unresolved. Germline V lookup: CDR1 SQVTM, CDR2 ANQGSEA. Deletions cut 4 bases from V and 6 bases from J, with 6 bases between. This CDR3 comprises 11 residues. The DNA for the CDR3 is TGCAGCGTTGCGGATCCCGGGGAGCTGTTTTTT. It yields the protein CSVADPGELFF.

By share of the sample, this clonotype is medium-sized. The J gene is TRBJ2-1, the V gene TRBV12-3 or TRBV12-4; no clear D gene. The length of the CDR3 is 13 residues. Trimming removed 1 base at V and 11 bases at J, with 12 bases between. This CDR3 is CASSLGASQQQFF. Here the CDR3 DNA reads TGTGCCAGCAGTTTAGGTGCTAGTCAACAGCAGTTCTTC.

A few counts support this clonotype. The CDR3 spells CASSSQPDRNTGELFF. The CDR3 DNA follows: TGCGCCAGCAGCTCCCAACCAGACAGGAACACCGGGGAGCTGTTTTTT. J is TRBJ2-2 and V is TRBV5-1; maybe TRBD1 (5 bases). The germline CDR1 and CDR2 sequences are SGHRS and YFSETQ. V was cut by 3 bases and J by 1 base, with 13 bases left in between. The CDR3 consists of 16 residues.

The V and J genes are TRBV20-1 and TRBJ2-3; the match to TRBD2 covers 10 bases. V was clipped by 5 bases and J by 4 bases; unmatched bases: 6. The CDR3 has 14 residues. Germline V gives CDR1 DFQATT, CDR2 SNEGSKA (reference sequence). The CDR3 is CSADNSGGADTQYF. In DNA, the CDR3 is TGCAGTGCTGATAACAGCGGGGGGGCAGATACGCAGTATTTT.

This chain connects TRBV20-1 to TRBJ1-1; D is perhaps TRBD1 (5 bases). The CDR3 is made up of 13 amino acids. Trimming removed 3 bases from V and 5 bases from J, with 13 bases in between. Germline values: CDR1 DFQATT, CDR2 SNEGSKA (reference sequence). CDR3 nucleotide sequence: TGCAGTGCTAGGGGGGGGGGAGAGACTGAAGCTTTCTTT. It yields the protein CSARGGGETEAFF.

This clonotype has a count of ten or more. The chain links TRBV5-6 to TRBJ2-1; 9 bases match TRBD2. V dropped 0 bases and J dropped 1; count of bases not matched to a gene: 2. CDR1 and CDR2 from the germline V gene are SGHDT and YYEEEE. There are 16 residues in the CDR3. The CDR3 protein is CASSLASGVSYNEQFF. The CDR3, as DNA: TGTGCCAGCAGCTTGGCTAGCGGGGTTTCCTACAATGAGCAGTTCTTC.

Relative to its sample, this clonotype is large. This chain links TRBV19 with TRBJ2-3; the D gene is possibly TRBD2 (5 bases). CDR1 is LNHDA, CDR2 SQIVND, per germline (reference sequence). The CDR3 consists of 15 residues. Trimming cost V 5 bases and J 6 bases, with 18 bases left between them. CDR3 in DNA: TGTGCCAGTAGTCTCGTCGGGGTGAACAGCGATACGCAGTATTTT. Amino acid sequence: CASSLVGVNSDTQYF. The full variable domain, rest sourced from reference TRBV19 and TRBJ2-3, is DGGITQSPKYLFRKEGQNVTLSCEQNLNHDAMYWYRQDPGQGLRLIYYSQIVNDFQKGDIAEGYSVSREKKESFPLTVTSAQKNPTAFYLCASSLVGVNSDTQYFGPGTRLTVL.

There are a few counts of this clonotype. V gene TRBV5-1 combines with J gene TRBJ2-7; D is uncertain. The CDR3 contains 11 residues. V was shortened by 1 base and J by 5 bases, with 4 bases between the two germline ends. Germline V lookup: CDR1 SGHRS, CDR2 YFSETQ. DNA for the CDR3: TGCGCCAGCAGCTTGACTGACGAGCAGTACTTC. Translating it yields CASSLTDEQYF.

This clonotype was observed a handful of times. The J gene is TRBJ2-5, the V gene TRBV12-3 or TRBV12-4; TRBD2 matches at 11 bases. Trimming cost V 6 bases and J 7 bases; bases outside gene matches: 16. This CDR3 has 17 amino acids. This CDR3 is CASSAGTSGSALGTQYF. DNA for the CDR3: TGTGCCAGCAGCGCCGGGACTAGCGGTTCGGCGTTAGGGACCCAGTACTTC.

CDR3 amino acids: CASTAVEVRNTEAFF. CDR3 DNA sequence: TGTGCCAGCACCGCCGTGGAGGTTCGGAACACTGAAGCTTTCTTT. The genes are TRBV28 and TRBJ1-1; D is unresolved. Germline CDR1 and CDR2: MDHEN and SYDVKM. Trimming removed 7 bases at V and 1 base at J, with 16 bases between. This CDR3 comprises 15 residues.

This chain uses TRBV7-6 with TRBJ2-3, with D possibly matching TRBD2 (6 bases). V shed 4 bases and J shed 4 bases, with 9 bases lying between them. Germline CDR1 reads SGHVS; CDR2 reads FNYEAQ. This CDR3 has 13 amino acids. The CDR3 DNA sequence: TGTGCCAGCAGCTGGGGGGATCCAGATACGCAGTATTTT. This codes for CASSWGDPDTQYF. Using reference TRBV7-6 and TRBJ2-3 for the parts outside the CDR3, the full variable domain is GAGVSQSPRYKVTKRGQDVALRCDPISGHVSLYWYRQALGQGPEFLTYFNYEAQQDKSGLPNDRFSAERPEGSISTLTIQRTEQRDSAMYRCASSWGDPDTQYFGPGTRLTVL.

This clonotype is deemed medium-sized. The chain carries TRBV6-6 and TRBJ1-6, with D perhaps matching TRBD1 (6 bases). Germline lookup yields CDR1 MNHNY and CDR2 SVGAGI (reference sequence). The CDR3 runs to 14 residues. The V gene lost 7 bases and the J gene lost 5 bases, with 12 bases spanning the gap. Here the CDR3 reads CASILNRDNSPLHF. CDR3 bases: TGTGCCAGCATCTTAAACAGGGATAATTCACCCCTCCACTTT.

This clonotype is medium-sized (0.01 to 0.1%) within its sample. The V and J genes are TRBV27 and TRBJ2-3; 9 nucleotides agree with TRBD1. CDR3 length equals 14 residues. Germline values: CDR1 MNHEY, CDR2 SMNVEV (reference sequence). V lost 5 bases and J lost 6; bases outside the gene matches: 6. The CDR3 DNA reads as TGTGCCAGCAGTCTGGGACAGGGTCGGGATACGCAGTATTTT. Its protein is CASSLGQGRDTQYF.

The table lists this clonotype with many counts. The chain recombines TRBV5-4 with TRBJ2-1; D is uncertain. The germline V gene encodes CDR1 SGHNT and CDR2 YYREEE (reference sequence). Trimming removed 4 bases from V and 5 bases from J, with 16 bases in between. The CDR3 is 15 amino acids. In DNA, the CDR3 is TGTGCCAGCAGCACTGACGTAGGATGGGACAATGAGCAGTTCTTC. It codes for CASSTDVGWDNEQFF.

This clonotype is medium-sized (0.01 to 0.1%) within its sample. V gene TRBV19 combines with J gene TRBJ1-5; a weak D match, TRBD1 (5 bases). CDR1 is LNHDA and CDR2 is SQIVND in the germline V gene (reference sequence). With 4 bases removed from V and 7 bases from J, the gap between germline ends came to 23 bases. The CDR3 loop spans 17 amino acids. The CDR3 protein is CASSKLTWDGSGQPQHF. The CDR3 DNA follows: TGTGCCAGTAGTAAATTGACCTGGGACGGTTCTGGACAGCCCCAGCATTTT. The full variable domain, in which reference TRBV19 and TRBJ1-5 provide the parts outside the CDR3, is DGGITQSPKYLFRKEGQNVTLSCEQNLNHDAMYWYRQDPGQGLRLIYYSQIVNDFQKGDIAEGYSVSREKKESFPLTVTSAQKNPTAFYLCASSKLTWDGSGQPQHFGDGTRLSIL.

The rearrangement joins TRBV23-1 to TRBJ2-7; the D is unclear. TRBV23-1 belongs to the ORF category, with a function that is uncertain. Between the trimmed V and J ends, which lost 8 bases and 4 bases, there was a span of 6 bases. This CDR3 region has 10 residues. The CDR3 DNA reads TGCGCCAGCGGCCGTTACGAGCAGTACTTC. This gives the protein CASGRYEQYF.

This clonotype qualifies as medium-sized. This chain connects TRBV29-1 to TRBJ2-7; 9 bases agree with TRBD1. V shed 0 bases and J 3 bases; nucleotides not matched to a gene: 9. The CDR3 sequence is 16 residues long. Germline-derived CDR1 and CDR2 are SQVTM and ANQGSEA. CDR3 region: CSVEDRATGGNYEQYF. As DNA, the CDR3 is TGCAGCGTTGAAGATAGGGCGACAGGGGGAAACTACGAGCAGTACTTC.

The rearrangement joins TRBV6-6 to TRBJ2-5, with 12 bases matching TRBD2. With 6 bases clipped from V and 3 bases from J, the junction kept 8 bases outside the gene matches. CDR1 is MNHNY and CDR2 is SVGAGI in the germline V gene (reference sequence). This CDR3 comprises 16 residues. Written as DNA, the CDR3 is TGTGCCAGCAGCCAAGATACTAGCGGGGGGAAAGAGACCCAGTACTTC. This codes for CASSQDTSGGKETQYF.

This clonotype was picked up many times. The genes are TRBV12-3 or TRBV12-4 and TRBJ1-2; a weak D match, TRBD1 (5 bases). The CDR3 has 10 amino acids. Trimming pared 6 bases from V and 10 bases from J, leaving 9 bases between. This chain's CDR3 is CASSTGYYTF. CDR3 DNA: TGTGCCAGCAGCACAGGCTACTACACCTTC.

Relative to its sample, this clonotype is large. The chain carries TRBV19 and TRBJ2-3; 7 bases fit TRBD1. Trimming at V came to 5 bases and at J to 1 base, leaving 6 bases not matched to a gene. This CDR3 is 15 amino acids long. The V gene's germline CDR1 is LNHDA and CDR2 SQIVND (reference sequence). DNA of the CDR3: TGTGCCAGTAGTCAGACAGGGAAGGGCACAGATACGCAGTATTTT. Amino acid sequence: CASSQTGKGTDTQYF.

This clonotype is medium-sized in the sample. The V and J genes are TRBV19 and TRBJ1-4; TRBD1 is a possible D gene (6 bases). This CDR3 is 14 amino acids long. Germline V gene sequence: CDR1 LNHDA, CDR2 SQIVND (reference sequence). V lost 6 bases and J 7 bases, leaving 15 bases between the germline ends. CDR3: CASRGGSIREKLFF. CDR3 sequence (DNA): TGTGCCAGTAGAGGGGGGTCTATACGTGAAAAACTGTTTTTT.